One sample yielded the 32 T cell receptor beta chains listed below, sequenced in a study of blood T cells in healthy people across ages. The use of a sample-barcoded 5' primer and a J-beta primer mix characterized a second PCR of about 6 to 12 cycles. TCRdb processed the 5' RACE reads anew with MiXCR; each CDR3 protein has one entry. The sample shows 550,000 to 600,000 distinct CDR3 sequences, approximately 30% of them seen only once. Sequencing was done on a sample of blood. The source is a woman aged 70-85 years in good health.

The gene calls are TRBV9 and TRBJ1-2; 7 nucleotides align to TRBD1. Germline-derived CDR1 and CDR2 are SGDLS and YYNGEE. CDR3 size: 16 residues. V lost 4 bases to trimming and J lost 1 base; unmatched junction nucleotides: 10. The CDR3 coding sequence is TGTGCCAGCAGCTCAGGAGCACAGGGGAGTAACTATGGCTACACCTTC. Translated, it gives CASSSGAQGSNYGYTF. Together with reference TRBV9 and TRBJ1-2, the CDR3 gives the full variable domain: DSGVTQTPKHLITATGQRVTLRCSPRSGDLSVYWYQQSLDQGLQFLIQYYNGEERAKGNILERFSAQQFPDLHSELNLSSLELGDSALYFCASSSGAQGSNYGYTFGSGTRLTVV.

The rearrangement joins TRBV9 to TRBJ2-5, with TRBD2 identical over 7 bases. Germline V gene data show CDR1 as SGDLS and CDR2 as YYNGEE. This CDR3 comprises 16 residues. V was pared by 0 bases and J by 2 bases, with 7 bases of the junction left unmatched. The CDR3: CASSVDSGDLQETQYF. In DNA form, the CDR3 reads TGTGCCAGCAGCGTAGACAGCGGGGACTTGCAAGAGACCCAGTACTTC.

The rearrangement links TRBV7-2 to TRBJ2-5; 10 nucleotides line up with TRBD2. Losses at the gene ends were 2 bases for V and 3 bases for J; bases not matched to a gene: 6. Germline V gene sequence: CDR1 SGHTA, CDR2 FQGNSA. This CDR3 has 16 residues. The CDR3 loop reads CASSLQASGGEETQYF. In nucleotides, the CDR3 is TGTGCCAGCAGCTTACAGGCTAGCGGGGGTGAAGAGACCCAGTACTTC.

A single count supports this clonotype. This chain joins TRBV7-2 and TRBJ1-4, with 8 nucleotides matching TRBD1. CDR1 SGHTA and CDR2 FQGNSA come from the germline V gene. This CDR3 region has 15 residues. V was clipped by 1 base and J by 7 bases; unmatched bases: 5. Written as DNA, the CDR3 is TGTGCCAGCAGCTTAGGCGCACAGGGGGTTGAAAAACTGTTTTTT. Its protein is CASSLGAQGVEKLFF.

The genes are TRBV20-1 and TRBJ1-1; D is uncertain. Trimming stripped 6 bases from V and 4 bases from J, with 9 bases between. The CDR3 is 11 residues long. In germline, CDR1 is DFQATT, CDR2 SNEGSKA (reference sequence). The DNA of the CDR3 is TGCAGTGCCGCTAGAGTCACTGAAGCTTTCTTT. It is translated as CSAARVTEAFF.

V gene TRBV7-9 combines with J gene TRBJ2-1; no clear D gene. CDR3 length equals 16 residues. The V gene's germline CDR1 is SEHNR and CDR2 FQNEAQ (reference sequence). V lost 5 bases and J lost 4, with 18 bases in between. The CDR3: CASSTTAGNKYNEQFF. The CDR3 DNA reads TGTGCCAGCAGCACCACCGCAGGAAATAAATACAATGAGCAGTTCTTC.

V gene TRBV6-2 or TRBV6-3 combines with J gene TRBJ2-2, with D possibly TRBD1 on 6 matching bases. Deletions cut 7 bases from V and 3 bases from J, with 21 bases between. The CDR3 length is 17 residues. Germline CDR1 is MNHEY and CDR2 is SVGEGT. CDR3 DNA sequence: TGTGCCAGCACTGCAAGCTACAGGGTGTGGGACACCGGGGAGCTGTTTTTT. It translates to CASTASYRVWDTGELFF.

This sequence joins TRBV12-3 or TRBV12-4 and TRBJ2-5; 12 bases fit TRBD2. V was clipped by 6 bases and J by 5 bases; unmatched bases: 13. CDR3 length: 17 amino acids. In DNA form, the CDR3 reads TGTGCCAGCAGCCTCGAAGGACTAGCGGGGCGTTCTGAGACCCAGTACTTC. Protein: CASSLEGLAGRSETQYF.

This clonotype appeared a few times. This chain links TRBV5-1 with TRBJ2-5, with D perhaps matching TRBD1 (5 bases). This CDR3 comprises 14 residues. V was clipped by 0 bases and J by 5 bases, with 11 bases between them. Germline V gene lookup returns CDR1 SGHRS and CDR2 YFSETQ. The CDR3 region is CASSLGSRDETQYF. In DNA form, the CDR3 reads TGCGCCAGCAGCTTGGGGTCCAGGGATGAGACCCAGTACTTC.

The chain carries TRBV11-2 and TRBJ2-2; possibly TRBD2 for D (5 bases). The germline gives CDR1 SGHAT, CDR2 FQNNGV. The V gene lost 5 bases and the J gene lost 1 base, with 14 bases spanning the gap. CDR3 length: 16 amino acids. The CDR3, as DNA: TGTGCCAGCAGCCCTGAAAGGACTGTGAACACCGGGGAGCTGTTTTTT. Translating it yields CASSPERTVNTGELFF. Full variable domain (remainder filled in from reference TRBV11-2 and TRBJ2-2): EAGVAQSPRYKIIEKRQSVAFWCNPISGHATLYWYQQILGQGPKLLIQFQNNGVVDDSQLPKDRFSAERLKGVDSTLKIQPAKLEDSAVYLCASSPERTVNTGELFFGEGSRLTVL.

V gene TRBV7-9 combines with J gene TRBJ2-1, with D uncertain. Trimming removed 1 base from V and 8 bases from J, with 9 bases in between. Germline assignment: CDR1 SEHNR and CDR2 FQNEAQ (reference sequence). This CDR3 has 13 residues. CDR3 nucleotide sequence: TGTGCCAGCAGCTTAGACAGCCGGGATGAGCAGTTCTTC. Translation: CASSLDSRDEQFF.

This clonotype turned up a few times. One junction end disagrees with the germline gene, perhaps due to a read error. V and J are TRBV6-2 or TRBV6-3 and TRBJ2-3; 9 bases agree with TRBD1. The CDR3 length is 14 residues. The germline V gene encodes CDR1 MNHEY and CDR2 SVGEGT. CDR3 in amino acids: CTSSSLGTGNTQYF. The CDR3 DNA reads TGTACCAGCAGTTCCCTAGGGACAGGGAATACGCAGTATTTT.

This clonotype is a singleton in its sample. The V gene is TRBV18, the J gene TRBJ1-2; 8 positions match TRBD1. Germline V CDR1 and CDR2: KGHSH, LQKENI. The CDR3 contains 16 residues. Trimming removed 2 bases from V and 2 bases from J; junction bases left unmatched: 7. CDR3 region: CASSPSGGPENYGYTF. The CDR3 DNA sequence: TGTGCCAGCTCACCATCAGGGGGCCCTGAGAACTATGGCTACACCTTC.

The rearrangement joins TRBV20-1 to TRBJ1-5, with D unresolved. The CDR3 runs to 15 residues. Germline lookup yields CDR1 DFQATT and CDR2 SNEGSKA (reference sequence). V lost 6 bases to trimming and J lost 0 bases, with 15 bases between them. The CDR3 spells CSAAEGGNSNQPQHF. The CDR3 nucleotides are TGCAGTGCCGCTGAGGGCGGAAATAGCAATCAGCCCCAGCATTTT.

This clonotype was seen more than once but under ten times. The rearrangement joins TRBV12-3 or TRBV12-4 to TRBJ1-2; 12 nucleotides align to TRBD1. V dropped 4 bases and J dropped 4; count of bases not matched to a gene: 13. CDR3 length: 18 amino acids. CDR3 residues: CASSSVRDRGREGYGYTF. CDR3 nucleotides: TGTGCCAGCAGTTCGGTCCGGGACAGGGGGCGAGAGGGCTATGGCTACACCTTC.

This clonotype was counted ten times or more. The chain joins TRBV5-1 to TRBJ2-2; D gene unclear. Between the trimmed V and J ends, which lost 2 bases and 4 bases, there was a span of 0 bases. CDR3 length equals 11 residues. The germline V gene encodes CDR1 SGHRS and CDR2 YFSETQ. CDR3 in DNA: TGCGCCAGCAGCTTCACCGGGGAGCTGTTTTTT. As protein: CASSFTGELFF.

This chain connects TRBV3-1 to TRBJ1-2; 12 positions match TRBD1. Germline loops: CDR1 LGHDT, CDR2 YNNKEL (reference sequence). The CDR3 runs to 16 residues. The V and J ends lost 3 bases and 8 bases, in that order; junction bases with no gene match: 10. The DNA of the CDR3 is TGTGCCAGCAGCCACGGTACCGGGACAGGGGGCAGCGGCTACACCTTC. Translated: CASSHGTGTGGSGYTF.

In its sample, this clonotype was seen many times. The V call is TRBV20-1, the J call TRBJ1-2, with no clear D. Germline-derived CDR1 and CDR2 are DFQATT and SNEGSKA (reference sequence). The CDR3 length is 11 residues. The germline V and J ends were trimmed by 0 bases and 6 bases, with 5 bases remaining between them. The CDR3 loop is CSARDRDGYTF. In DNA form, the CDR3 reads TGCAGTGCTAGAGATAGGGATGGCTACACCTTC.

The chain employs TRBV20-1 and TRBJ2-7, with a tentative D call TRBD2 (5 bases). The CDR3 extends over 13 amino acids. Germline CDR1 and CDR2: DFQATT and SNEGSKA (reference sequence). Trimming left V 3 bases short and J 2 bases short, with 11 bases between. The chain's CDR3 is CSASEGIPYEQYF. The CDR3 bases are TGCAGTGCTAGTGAGGGAATCCCCTACGAGCAGTACTTC.

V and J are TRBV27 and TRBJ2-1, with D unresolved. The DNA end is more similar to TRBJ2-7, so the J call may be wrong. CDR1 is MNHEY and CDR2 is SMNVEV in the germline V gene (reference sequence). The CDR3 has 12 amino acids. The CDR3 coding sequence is TGTGCCAGCGGATCTAGTTCCTACGAGCAGTACTTC. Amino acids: CASGSSSYEQYF.

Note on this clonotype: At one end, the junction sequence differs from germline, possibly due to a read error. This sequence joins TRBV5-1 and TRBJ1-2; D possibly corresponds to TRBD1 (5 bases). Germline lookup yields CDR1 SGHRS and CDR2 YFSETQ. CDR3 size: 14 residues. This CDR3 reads CASSRGDDYYGYTF. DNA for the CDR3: TGCGCCAGCAGCCGCGGGGACGACTACTATGGCTACACTTTC.

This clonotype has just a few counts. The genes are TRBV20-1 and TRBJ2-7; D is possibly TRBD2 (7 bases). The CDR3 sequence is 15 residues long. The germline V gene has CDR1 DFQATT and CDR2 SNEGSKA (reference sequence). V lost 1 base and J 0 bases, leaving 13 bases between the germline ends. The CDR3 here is CSARAKGGSSYEQYF. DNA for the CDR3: TGCAGTGCTAGAGCGAAGGGGGGGAGCTCCTACGAGCAGTACTTC.

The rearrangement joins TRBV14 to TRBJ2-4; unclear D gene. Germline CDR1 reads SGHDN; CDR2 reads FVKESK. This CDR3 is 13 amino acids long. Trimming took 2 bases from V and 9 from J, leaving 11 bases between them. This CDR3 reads CASSQTQYGIQYF. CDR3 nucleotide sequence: TGTGCCAGCAGCCAAACCCAGTACGGCATTCAGTACTTC.

The CDR3 region has the DNA TGTGCCAGCAGCCAAGAGGGACAGGGGGCGGTAAAACTGTTTTTT. This encodes CASSQEGQGAVKLFF. The chain combines TRBV4-2 with TRBJ1-4, with 12 bases identical to TRBD1. The CDR3 totals 15 residues. Germline V gene sequence: CDR1 LGHNA, CDR2 YNFKEQ. The J segment lost 10 bases and the V segment lost 0 bases, leaving 3 bases of the junction unmatched.

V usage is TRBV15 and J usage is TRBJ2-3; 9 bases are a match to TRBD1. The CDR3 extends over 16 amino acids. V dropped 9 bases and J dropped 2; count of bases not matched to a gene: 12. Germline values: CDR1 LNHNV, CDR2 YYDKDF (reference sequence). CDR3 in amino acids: CATTRDREPYTDTQYF. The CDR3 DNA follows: TGTGCCACAACTCGGGACAGGGAACCCTACACAGATACGCAGTATTTT. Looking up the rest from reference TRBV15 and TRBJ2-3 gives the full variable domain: DAMVIQNPRYQVTQFGKPVTLSCSQTLNHNVMYWYQQKSSQAPKLLFHYYDKDFNNEADTPDNFQSRRPNTSFCFLDIRSPGLGDTAMYLCATTRDREPYTDTQYFGPGTRLTVL.

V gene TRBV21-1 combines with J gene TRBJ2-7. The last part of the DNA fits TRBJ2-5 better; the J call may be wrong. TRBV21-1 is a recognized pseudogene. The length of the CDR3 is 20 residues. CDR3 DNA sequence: TGTGCCAGCAGCAAAGATAGAACCACTCCGACCACGATTCCCCAAGAGACCCAGTACTTC. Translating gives CASSKDRTTPTTIPQETQYF.

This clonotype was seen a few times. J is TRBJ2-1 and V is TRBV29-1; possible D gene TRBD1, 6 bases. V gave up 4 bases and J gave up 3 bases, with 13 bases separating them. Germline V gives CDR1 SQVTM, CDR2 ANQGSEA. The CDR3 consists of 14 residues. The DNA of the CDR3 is TGCAGCGTTGTGGGGGCAGTTAGCTACAATGAGCAGTTCTTC. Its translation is CSVVGAVSYNEQFF.

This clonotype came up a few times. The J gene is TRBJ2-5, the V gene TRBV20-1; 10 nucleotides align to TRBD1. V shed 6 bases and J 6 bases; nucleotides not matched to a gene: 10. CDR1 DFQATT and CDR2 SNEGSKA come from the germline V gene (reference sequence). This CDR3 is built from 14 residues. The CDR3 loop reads CSASSGTGVKTQYF. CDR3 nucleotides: TGCAGTGCGTCTTCCGGGACAGGGGTAAAGACCCAGTACTTC.

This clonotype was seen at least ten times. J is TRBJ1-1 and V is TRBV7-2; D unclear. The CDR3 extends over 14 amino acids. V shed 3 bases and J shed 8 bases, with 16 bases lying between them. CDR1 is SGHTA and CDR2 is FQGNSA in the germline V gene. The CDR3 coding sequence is TGTGCCAGCAGCTTGTTCGGATCGGTGGGAGAAGCTTTCTTT. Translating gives CASSLFGSVGEAFF.

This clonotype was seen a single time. The CDR3 sequence is CASSTTGVANEKLFF. The DNA for the CDR3 is TGTGCCAGCAGCACCACAGGGGTGGCTAATGAAAAACTGTTTTTT. The rearrangement links TRBV7-6 to TRBJ1-4; TRBD1 matches at 7 bases. The J segment lost 3 bases and the V segment lost 5 bases, leaving 6 bases of the junction unmatched. The CDR3 is 15 residues long. Germline-derived CDR1 and CDR2 are SGHVS and FNYEAQ.

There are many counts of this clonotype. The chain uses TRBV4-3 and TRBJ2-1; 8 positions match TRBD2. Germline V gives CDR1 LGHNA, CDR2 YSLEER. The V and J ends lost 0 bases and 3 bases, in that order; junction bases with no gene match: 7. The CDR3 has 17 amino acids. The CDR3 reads CASSQDRHSGVYNEQFF. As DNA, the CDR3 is TGCGCCAGCAGCCAAGATCGACATAGCGGGGTCTACAATGAGCAGTTCTTC.

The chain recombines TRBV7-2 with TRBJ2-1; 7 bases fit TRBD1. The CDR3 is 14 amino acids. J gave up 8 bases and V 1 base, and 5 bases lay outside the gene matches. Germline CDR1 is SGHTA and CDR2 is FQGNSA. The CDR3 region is CASSLVTGPDEQFF. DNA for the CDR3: TGTGCCAGCAGCTTAGTGACAGGGCCCGATGAGCAGTTCTTC.